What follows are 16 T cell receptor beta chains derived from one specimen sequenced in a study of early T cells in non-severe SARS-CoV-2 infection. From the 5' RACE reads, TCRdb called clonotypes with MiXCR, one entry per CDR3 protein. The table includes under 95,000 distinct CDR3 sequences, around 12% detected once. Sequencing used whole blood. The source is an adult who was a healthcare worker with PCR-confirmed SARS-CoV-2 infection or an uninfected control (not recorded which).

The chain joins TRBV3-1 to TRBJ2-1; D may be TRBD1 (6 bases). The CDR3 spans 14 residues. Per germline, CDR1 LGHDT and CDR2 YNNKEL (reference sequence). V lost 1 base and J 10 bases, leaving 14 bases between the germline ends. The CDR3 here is CASSQGGLAGEQFF. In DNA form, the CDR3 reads TGTGCCAGCAGCCAAGGGGGGCTAGCCGGAGAGCAGTTCTTC.

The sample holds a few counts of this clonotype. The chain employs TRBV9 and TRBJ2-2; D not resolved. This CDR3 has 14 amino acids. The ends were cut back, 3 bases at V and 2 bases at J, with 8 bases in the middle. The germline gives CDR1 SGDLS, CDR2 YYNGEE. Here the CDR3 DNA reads TGTGCCAGCAGCGGGCACACTAACACCGGGGAGCTGTTTTTT. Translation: CASSGHTNTGELFF.

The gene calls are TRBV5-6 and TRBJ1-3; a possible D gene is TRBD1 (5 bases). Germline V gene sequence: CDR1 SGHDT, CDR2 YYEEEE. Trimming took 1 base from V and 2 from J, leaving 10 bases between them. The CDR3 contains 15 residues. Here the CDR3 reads CASSLRGGPGNTIYF. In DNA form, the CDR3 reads TGTGCCAGCAGCTTGCGGGGCGGCCCTGGAAACACCATATATTTT.

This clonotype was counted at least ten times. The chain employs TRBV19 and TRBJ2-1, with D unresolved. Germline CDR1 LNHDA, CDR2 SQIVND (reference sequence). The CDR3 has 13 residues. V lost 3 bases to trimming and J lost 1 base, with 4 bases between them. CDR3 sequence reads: CASSMGSYNEQFF. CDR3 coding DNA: TGTGCCAGTAGTATGGGGTCCTACAATGAGCAGTTCTTC.

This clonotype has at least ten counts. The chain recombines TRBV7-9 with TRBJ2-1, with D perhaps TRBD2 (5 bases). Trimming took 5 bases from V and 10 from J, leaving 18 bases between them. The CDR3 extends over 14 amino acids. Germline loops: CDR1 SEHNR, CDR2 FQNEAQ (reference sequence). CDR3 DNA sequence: TGTGCCAGCAGCCCCACGGAAGTCCCGGGGGAGCAGTTCTTC. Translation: CASSPTEVPGEQFF.

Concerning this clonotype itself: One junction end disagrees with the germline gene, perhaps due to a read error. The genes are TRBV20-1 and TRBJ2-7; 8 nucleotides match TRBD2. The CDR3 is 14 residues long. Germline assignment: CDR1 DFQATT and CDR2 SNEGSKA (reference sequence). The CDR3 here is CSASGSGVDYEQYF. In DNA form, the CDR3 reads TGCAGCGCTAGTGGTAGCGGGGTCGATTACGAGCAGTACTTC.

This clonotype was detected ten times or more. CDR3 nucleotides: TGTGCCAGCTCACCACCGATCCGCTACAATGAGCAGTTCTTC. The encoded protein is CASSPPIRYNEQFF. The V and J genes are TRBV18 and TRBJ2-1, with unresolved D. The CDR3 is made up of 14 amino acids. Germline-derived CDR1 and CDR2 are KGHSH and LQKENI. The V and J ends lost 0 bases and 3 bases respectively, with 6 bases between them.

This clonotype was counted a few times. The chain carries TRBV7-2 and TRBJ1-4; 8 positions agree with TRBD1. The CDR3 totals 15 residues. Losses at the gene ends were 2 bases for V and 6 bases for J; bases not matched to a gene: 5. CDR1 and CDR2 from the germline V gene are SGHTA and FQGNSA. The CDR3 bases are TGTGCCAGCAGCTTAAATGGACAGGGTGATGAAAAACTGTTTTTT. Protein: CASSLNGQGDEKLFF. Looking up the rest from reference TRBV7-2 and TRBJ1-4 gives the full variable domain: GAGVSQSPSNKVTEKGKDVELRCDPISGHTALYWYRQSLGQGLEFLIYFQGNSAPDKSGLPSDRFSAERTGGSVSTLTIQRTQQEDSAVYLCASSLNGQGDEKLFFGSGTQLSVL.

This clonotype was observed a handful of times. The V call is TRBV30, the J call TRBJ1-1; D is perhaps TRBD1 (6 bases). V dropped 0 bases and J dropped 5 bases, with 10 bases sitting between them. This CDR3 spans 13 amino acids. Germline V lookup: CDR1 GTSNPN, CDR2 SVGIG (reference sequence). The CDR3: CAWSVSGHTEAFF. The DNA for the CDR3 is TGTGCCTGGAGTGTCTCGGGACATACTGAAGCTTTCTTT.

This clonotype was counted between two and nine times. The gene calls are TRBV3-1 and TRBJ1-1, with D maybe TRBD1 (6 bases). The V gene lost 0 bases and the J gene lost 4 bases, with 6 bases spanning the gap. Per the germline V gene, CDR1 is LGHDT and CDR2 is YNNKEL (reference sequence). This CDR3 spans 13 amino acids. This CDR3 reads CASSQDRGTEAFF. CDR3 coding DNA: TGTGCCAGCAGCCAAGACAGGGGCACTGAAGCTTTCTTT.

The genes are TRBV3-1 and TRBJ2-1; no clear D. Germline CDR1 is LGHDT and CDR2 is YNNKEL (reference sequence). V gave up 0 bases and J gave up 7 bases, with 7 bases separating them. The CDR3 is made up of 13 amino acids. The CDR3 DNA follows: TGTGCCAGCAGCCAAGATTTTAGTAATGAGCAGTTCTTC. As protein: CASSQDFSNEQFF.

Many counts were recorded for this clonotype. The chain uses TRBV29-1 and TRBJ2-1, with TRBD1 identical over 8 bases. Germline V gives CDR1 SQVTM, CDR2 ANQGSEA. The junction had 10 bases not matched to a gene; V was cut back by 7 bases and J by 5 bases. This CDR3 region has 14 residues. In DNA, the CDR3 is TGCAGCGCGCGCCAGGGGGCGTTCAACAATGAGCAGTTCTTC. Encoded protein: CSARQGAFNNEQFF.

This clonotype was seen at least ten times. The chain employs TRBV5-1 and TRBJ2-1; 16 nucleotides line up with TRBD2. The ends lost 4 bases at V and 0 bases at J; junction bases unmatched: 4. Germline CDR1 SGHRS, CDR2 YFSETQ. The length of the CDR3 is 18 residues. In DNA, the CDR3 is TGCGCCAGCAGCCTGGGACTAGCGGGAGGGCGCTCCTACAATGAGCAGTTCTTC. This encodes CASSLGLAGGRSYNEQFF.

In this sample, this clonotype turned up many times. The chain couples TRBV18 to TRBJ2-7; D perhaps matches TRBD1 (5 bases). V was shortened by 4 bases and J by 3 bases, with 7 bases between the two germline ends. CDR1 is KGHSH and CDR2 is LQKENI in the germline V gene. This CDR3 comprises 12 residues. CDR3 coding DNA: TGTGCCAGCTCACAAGACAGCTACGAGCAGTACTTC. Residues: CASSQDSYEQYF.

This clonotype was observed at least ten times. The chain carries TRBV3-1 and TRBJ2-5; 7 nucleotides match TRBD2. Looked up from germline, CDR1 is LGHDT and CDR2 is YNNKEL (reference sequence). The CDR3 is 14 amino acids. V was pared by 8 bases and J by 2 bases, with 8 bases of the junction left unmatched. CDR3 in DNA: TGTGCCAGCTCCAGCGGGACCATTCAAGAGACCCAGTACTTC. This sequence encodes CASSSGTIQETQYF.

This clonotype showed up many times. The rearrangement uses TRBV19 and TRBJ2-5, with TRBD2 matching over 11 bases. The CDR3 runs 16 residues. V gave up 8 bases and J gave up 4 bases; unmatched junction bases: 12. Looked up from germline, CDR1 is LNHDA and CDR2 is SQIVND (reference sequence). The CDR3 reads CASSFSGGGSPETQYF. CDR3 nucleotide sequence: TGTGCCAGTTCTTTTAGCGGGGGGGGCTCCCCAGAGACCCAGTACTTC. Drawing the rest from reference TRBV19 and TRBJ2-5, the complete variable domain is DGGITQSPKYLFRKEGQNVTLSCEQNLNHDAMYWYRQDPGQGLRLIYYSQIVNDFQKGDIAEGYSVSREKKESFPLTVTSAQKNPTAFYLCASSFSGGGSPETQYFGPGTRLLVL.